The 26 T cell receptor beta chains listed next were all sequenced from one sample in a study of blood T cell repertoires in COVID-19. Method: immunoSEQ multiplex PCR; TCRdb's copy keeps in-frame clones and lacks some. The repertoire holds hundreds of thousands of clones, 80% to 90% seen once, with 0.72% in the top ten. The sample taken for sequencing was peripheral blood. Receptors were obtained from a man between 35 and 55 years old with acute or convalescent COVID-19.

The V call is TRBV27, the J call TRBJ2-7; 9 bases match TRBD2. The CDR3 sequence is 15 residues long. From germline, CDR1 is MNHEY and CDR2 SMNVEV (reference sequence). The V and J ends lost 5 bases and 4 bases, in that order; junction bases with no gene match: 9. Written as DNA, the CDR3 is TGTGCCAGCAGTCTAGCGGGACTAGGGGCTTACGAGCAGTACTTC. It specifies CASSLAGLGAYEQYF.

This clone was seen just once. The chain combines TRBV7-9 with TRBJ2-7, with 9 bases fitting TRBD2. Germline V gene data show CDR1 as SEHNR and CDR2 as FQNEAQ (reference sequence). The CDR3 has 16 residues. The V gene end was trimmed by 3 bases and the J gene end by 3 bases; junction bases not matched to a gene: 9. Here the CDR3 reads CASSLLGREGFYEQYF. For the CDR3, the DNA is TGTGCCAGCAGCTTGCTTGGGCGGGAGGGGTTCTACGAGCAGTACTTC.

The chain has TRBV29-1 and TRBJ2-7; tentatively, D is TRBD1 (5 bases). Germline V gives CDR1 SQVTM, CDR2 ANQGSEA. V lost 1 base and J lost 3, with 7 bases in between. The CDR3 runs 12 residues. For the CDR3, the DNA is TGCAGCGTTGAAGCAGGGCGCTACGAGCAGTACTTC. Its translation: CSVEAGRYEQYF.

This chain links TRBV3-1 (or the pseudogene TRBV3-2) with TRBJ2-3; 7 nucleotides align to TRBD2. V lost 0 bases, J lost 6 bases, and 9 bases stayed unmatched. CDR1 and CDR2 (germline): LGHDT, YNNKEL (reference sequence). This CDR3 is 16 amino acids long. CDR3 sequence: CASSQDGGGMWDTQYF. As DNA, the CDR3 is TGTGCCAGCAGCCAAGATGGCGGGGGAATGTGGGATACGCAGTATTTT.

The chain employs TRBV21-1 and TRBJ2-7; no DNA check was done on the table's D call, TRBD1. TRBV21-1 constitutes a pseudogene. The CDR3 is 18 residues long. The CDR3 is CASSNRDRATITLYEQYF. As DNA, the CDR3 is TGTGCCAGCAGCAACCGGGACAGGGCTACCATAACCCTCTACGAGCAGTACTTC.

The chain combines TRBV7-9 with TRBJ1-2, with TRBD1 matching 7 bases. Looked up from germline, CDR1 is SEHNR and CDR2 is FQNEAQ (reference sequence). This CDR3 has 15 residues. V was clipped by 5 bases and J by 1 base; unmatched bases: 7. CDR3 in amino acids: CASSPGDRVNYGYTF. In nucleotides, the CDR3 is TGTGCCAGCAGCCCTGGAGACAGGGTTAACTATGGCTACACCTTC.

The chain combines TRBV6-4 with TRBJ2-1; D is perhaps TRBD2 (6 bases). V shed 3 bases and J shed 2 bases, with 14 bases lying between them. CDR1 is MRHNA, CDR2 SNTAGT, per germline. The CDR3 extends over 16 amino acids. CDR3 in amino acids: CASSEEGRRPYNEQFF. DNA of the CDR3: TGTGCCAGCAGTGAGGAGGGGCGCAGACCCTACAATGAGCAGTTCTTC.

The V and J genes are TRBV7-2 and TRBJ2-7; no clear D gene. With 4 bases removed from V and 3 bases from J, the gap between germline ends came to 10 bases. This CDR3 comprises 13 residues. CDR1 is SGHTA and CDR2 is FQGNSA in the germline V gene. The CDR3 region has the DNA TGTGCCAGCAGCTCGGTCGCAAACTACGAGCAGTACTTC. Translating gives CASSSVANYEQYF.

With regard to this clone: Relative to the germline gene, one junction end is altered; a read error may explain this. CDR3 sequence: CASSLSLAGVQDTQYF. For the CDR3, the DNA is TGTGCCAGCAGCTTATCCCTAGCGGGAGTGCAAGATACGCAGTATTTT. The rearrangement joins TRBV28 to TRBJ2-3; 10 bases fit TRBD2. The CDR3 totals 16 residues. Germline V gene sequence: CDR1 MDHEN, CDR2 SYDVKM.

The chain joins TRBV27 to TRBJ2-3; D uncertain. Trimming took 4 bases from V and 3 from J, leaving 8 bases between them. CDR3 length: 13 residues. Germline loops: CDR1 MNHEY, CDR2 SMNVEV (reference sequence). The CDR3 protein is CASSWVATDTQYF. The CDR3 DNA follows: TGTGCCAGCAGTTGGGTAGCAACAGATACGCAGTATTTT.

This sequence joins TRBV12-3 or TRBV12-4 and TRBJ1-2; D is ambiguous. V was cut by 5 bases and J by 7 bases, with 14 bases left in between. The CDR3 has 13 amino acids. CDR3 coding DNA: TGTGCCAGCAGTCCAGAGGTGTATGGTGGCTACACCTTC. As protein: CASSPEVYGGYTF.

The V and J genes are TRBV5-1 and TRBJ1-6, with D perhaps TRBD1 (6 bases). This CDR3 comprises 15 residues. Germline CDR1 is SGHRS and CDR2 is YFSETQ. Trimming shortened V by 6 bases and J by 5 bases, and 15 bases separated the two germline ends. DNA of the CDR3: TGCGCCAGCAAAATAGGGGGGGAGGATAATTCACCCCTCCACTTT. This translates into CASKIGGEDNSPLHF.

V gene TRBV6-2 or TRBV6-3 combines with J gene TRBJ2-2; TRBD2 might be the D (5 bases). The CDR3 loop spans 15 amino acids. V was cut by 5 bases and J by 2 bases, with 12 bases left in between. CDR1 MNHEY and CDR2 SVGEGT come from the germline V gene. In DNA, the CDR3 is TGTGCCAGCAGTGGACTTATCGCTAACACCGGGGAGCTGTTTTTT. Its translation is CASSGLIANTGELFF.

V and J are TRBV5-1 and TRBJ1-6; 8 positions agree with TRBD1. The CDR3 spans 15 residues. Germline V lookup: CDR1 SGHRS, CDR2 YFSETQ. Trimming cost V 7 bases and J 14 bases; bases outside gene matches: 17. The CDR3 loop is CASRRPGQDFKALHF. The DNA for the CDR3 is TGCGCCAGCCGCCGGCCGGGACAGGACTTTAAGGCCCTCCACTTT.

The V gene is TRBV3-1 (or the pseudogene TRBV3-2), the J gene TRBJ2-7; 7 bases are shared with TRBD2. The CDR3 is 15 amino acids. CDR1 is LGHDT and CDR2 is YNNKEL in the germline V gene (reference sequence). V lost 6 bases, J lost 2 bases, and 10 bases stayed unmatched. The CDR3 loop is CASRQSPSGPYEQYF. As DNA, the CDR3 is TGTGCCAGCAGACAAAGCCCTAGCGGACCCTACGAGCAGTACTTC.

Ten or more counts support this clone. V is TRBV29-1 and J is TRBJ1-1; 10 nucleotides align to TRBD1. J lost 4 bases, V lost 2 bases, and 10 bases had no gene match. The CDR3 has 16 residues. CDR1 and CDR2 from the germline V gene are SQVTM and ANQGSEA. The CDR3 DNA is TGCAGCGTTGAACCGGGACAGGGGTTTTCGGCCACTGAAGCTTTCTTT. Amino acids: CSVEPGQGFSATEAFF.

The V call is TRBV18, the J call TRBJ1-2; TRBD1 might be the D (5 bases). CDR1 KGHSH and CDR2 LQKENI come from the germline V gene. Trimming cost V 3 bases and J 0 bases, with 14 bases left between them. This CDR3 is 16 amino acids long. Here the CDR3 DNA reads TGTGCCAGCTCACCCGAACTTGGCAGGGCTAACTATGGCTACACCTTC. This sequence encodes CASSPELGRANYGYTF.

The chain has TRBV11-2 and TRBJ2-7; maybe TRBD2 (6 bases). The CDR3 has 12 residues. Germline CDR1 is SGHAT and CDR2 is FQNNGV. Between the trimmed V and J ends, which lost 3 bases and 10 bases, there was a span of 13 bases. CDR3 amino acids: CASSLVRDFQYF. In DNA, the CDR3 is TGTGCCAGCAGCTTGGTGCGGGACTTTCAGTACTTC.

CDR3: CATSERTSGYNEQFF. The CDR3 nucleotides are TGTGCCACCAGTGAGAGGACTAGCGGGTACAATGAGCAGTTCTTC. V gene TRBV24-1 combines with J gene TRBJ2-1, with 11 positions matching TRBD2. J was trimmed by 4 bases and V by 4 bases; bases with no gene match: 2. CDR1 is KGHDR and CDR2 is SFDVKD in the germline V gene. This CDR3 spans 15 amino acids.

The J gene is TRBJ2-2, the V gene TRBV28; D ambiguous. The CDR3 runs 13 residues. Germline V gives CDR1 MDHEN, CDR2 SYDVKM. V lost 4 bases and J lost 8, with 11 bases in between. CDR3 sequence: CASSSSGRGELFF. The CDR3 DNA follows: TGTGCCAGCAGTTCATCGGGTAGAGGGGAGCTGTTTTTT.

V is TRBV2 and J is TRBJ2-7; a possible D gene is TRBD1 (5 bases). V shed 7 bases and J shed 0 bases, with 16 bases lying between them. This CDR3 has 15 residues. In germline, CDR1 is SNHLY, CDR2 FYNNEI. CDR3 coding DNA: TGTGCCAGCACCAGCCAGGCAGGGATCTCCTACGAGCAGTACTTC. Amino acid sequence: CASTSQAGISYEQYF. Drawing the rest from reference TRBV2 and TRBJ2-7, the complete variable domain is EPEVTQTPSHQVTQMGQEVILRCVPISNHLYFYWYRQILGQKVEFLVSFYNNEISEKSEIFDDQFSVERPDGSNFTLKIRSTKLEDSAMYFCASTSQAGISYEQYFGPGTRLTVT.

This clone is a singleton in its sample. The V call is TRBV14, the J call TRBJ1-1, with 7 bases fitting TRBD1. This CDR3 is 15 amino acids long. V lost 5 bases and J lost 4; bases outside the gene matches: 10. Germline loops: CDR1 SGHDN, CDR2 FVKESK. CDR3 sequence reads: CASSAIGQDSTEAFF. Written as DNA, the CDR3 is TGTGCCAGCAGCGCAATAGGACAGGACTCCACTGAAGCTTTCTTT.

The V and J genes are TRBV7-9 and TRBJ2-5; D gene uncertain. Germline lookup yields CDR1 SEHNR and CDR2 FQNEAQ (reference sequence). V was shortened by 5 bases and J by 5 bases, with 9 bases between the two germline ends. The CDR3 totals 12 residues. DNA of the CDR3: TGTGCCAGCAGCAAGAGAGGCGAGACCCAGTACTTC. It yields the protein CASSKRGETQYF.

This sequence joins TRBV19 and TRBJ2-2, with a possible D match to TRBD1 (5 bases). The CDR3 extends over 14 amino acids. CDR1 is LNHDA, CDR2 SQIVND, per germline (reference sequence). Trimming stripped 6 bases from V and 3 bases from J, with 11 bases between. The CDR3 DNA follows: TGTGCCAGTAGGCGGCAGGGCGACACCGGGGAGCTGTTTTTT. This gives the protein CASRRQGDTGELFF.

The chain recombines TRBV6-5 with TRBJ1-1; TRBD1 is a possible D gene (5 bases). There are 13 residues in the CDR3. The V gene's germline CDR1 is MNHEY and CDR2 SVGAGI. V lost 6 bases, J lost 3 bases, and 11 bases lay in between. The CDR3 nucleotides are TGTGCCAGCAGCCCAGGGCCTTACACTGAAGCTTTCTTT. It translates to CASSPGPYTEAFF.

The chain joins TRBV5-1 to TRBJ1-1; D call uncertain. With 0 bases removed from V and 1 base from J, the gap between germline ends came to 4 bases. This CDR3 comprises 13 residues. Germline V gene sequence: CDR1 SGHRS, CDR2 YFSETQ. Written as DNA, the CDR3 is TGCGCCAGCAGCTTGGACACGAACACTGAAGCTTTCTTT. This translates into CASSLDTNTEAFF.